Following are 30 T cell receptor beta chains from one sample sequenced in a study of beta chain features in type 1 diabetes. Notes on the study in general: Researchers report that Type 1 diabetes patients had moderately but significantly shorter TCRB CDR3s across all four CD4+ subsets.

No antigen is known for these receptors. All of the isolated RNA was reverse transcribed, so expressed TCRB transcripts were sequenced. Using immunoSEQ multiplex PCR, the repertoire was profiled, and TCRdb retains in-frame clones only, with some absent. Of more than 250,000 clones in the sample, roughly 15% are singletons; the top ten hold roughly 0.015%. Material for sequencing was naive CD4+ T cells from blood. The receptors were sampled from a man aged 18-30 years with type 1 diabetes.

Regarding this clone: This sample includes further DNA sequences coding for the same CDR3. The chain carries TRBV18 and TRBJ2-1, with 10 bases matching TRBD1. V shed 3 bases and J 4 bases; nucleotides not matched to a gene: 3. The CDR3 has 15 residues. Germline loops: CDR1 KGHSH, CDR2 LQKENI. CDR3 nucleotides: TGTGCCAGCTCACCCGGACAGGGGGATTACAATGAGCAGTTCTTC. Its protein is CASSPGQGDYNEQFF.

This rearrangement joins TRBV30 to TRBJ2-7; tentatively, D is TRBD1 (7 bases). CDR1 is GTSNPN and CDR2 is SVGIG in the germline V gene (reference sequence). The CDR3 is 12 residues long. The ends were cut back, 4 bases at V and 4 bases at J, with 11 bases in the middle. CDR3 DNA: TGTGCCTGGACAGGGGGGAGATACGAGCAGTACTTC. Amino acids: CAWTGGRYEQYF.

As concerns this clone: Other DNA sequences from this sample encode an identical CDR3 as well. The gene calls are TRBV5-1 and TRBJ2-1; 9 nucleotides align to TRBD2. Germline V gives CDR1 SGHRS, CDR2 YFSETQ. CDR3 size: 14 residues. V lost 0 bases and J lost 7; bases outside the gene matches: 2. The CDR3 here is CASSLGAGGNEQFF. The CDR3 nucleotides read TGCGCCAGCAGCTTGGGAGCGGGAGGTAATGAGCAGTTCTTC.

This clone was seen a handful of times. The chain couples TRBV19 to TRBJ1-1; D perhaps matches TRBD1 (5 bases). The V gene lost 1 base and the J gene lost 4 bases, with 7 bases spanning the gap. CDR1 is LNHDA, CDR2 SQIVND, per germline (reference sequence). The CDR3 extends over 13 amino acids. The CDR3 is CASSIVGGTEAFF. As DNA, the CDR3 is TGTGCCAGTAGTATAGTCGGGGGCACTGAAGCTTTCTTT.

This clone was observed a few times. The chain has TRBV4-3 and TRBJ1-2; 8 bases are shared with TRBD1. The CDR3 is made up of 14 amino acids. CDR1 is LGHNA and CDR2 is YSLEER in the germline V gene. The ends lost 2 bases at V and 3 bases at J; junction bases unmatched: 2. CDR3 DNA sequence: TGCGCCAGCAGCCAATTACAGGGGGACTATGGCTACACCTTC. Its protein product is CASSQLQGDYGYTF.

The chain employs TRBV2 and TRBJ1-5; 12 bases fit TRBD1. The CDR3 covers 15 residues. CDR1 and CDR2 from the germline V gene are SNHLY and FYNNEI. The ends lost 6 bases at V and 7 bases at J; junction bases unmatched: 7. CDR3 DNA sequence: TGTGCCAGCAGGGGGACAGGGGGCGAAGGGCAGCCCCAGCATTTT. This codes for CASRGTGGEGQPQHF. Variable domain in full (rest from reference TRBV2 and TRBJ1-5): EPEVTQTPSHQVTQMGQEVILRCVPISNHLYFYWYRQILGQKVEFLVSFYNNEISEKSEIFDDQFSVERPDGSNFTLKIRSTKLEDSAMYFCASRGTGGEGQPQHFGDGTRLSIL.

There are a few counts of this clone. This rearrangement joins TRBV30 to TRBJ2-1; 8 bases fit TRBD2. The germline V gene encodes CDR1 GTSNPN and CDR2 SVGIG (reference sequence). Trimming removed 2 bases from V and 6 bases from J; junction bases left unmatched: 6. The CDR3 spans 14 residues. CDR3 protein: CAWSLGGAFNEQFF. CDR3 nucleotides: TGTGCCTGGAGTCTCGGGGGGGCCTTCAATGAGCAGTTCTTC. The full variable domain, completed using reference TRBV30 and TRBJ2-1, is SQTIHQWPATLVQPVGSPLSLECTVEGTSNPNLYWYRQAAGRGLQLLFYSVGIGQISSEVPQNLSASRPQDRQFILSSKKLLLSDSGFYLCAWSLGGAFNEQFFGPGTRLTVL.

This clone was detected a few times. The J gene is TRBJ2-3, the V gene TRBV27, with 8 positions matching TRBD2. The CDR3 is made up of 15 amino acids. V was pared by 3 bases and J by 2 bases, with 4 bases of the junction left unmatched. In germline, CDR1 is MNHEY, CDR2 SMNVEV (reference sequence). The CDR3 DNA sequence: TGTGCCAGCAGTTTCCTAGCGGGCTACACAGATACGCAGTATTTT. Its protein product is CASSFLAGYTDTQYF.

Only a few counts were recorded for this clone. This chain uses TRBV5-1 with TRBJ2-5; tentative D call: TRBD1 (5 bases). Trimming cost V 3 bases and J 1 base, with 10 bases left between them. The V gene's germline CDR1 is SGHRS and CDR2 YFSETQ. This CDR3 has 14 residues. CDR3 nucleotides: TGCGCCAGCAGCTCTGGGGCAGCCCAAGAGACCCAGTACTTC. Translating it yields CASSSGAAQETQYF.

This rearrangement joins TRBV4-3 to TRBJ2-3; possibly TRBD2 for D (6 bases). CDR3 length: 11 amino acids. Deletions cut 1 base from V and 10 bases from J, with 6 bases between. Germline CDR1 reads LGHNA; CDR2 reads YSLEER. CDR3: CASSQGGAQYF. The CDR3 DNA sequence: TGCGCCAGCAGCCAAGGGGGGGCGCAGTATTTT.

This clone has just a few counts. The chain recombines TRBV2 with TRBJ2-5, with TRBD1 identical over 7 bases. V trimming: 8 bases; J trimming: 1 base; junction bases outside the gene matches: 7. This CDR3 has 14 residues. CDR1 is SNHLY and CDR2 is FYNNEI in the germline V gene. CDR3 residues: CASRQGWGQETQYF. CDR3 nucleotides: TGTGCCAGCCGACAGGGTTGGGGCCAAGAGACCCAGTACTTC.

The J gene is TRBJ1-2, the V gene TRBV29-1, with 7 bases aligning to TRBD1. This CDR3 comprises 12 residues. CDR1 is SQVTM, CDR2 ANQGSEA, per germline. The trim removed 7 bases at V and 8 bases at J, leaving 10 bases unmatched. CDR3 DNA: TGCAGCGACGAACAGGGGATTGGGGGCTACACCTTC. Protein: CSDEQGIGGYTF.

In this sample, this clone turned up a few times. The chain couples TRBV9 to TRBJ2-1, with no clear D. Germline CDR1 SGDLS, CDR2 YYNGEE. This CDR3 spans 15 amino acids. Trimming left V 0 bases short and J 2 bases short, with 9 bases between. CDR3 coding DNA: TGTGCCAGCAGCGTAGCTGGTAGCCCCTACAATGAGCAGTTCTTC. Its translation: CASSVAGSPYNEQFF.

In DNA, the CDR3 is TGTGCCAGCAGACGATTAGCGGGGGGCAGATACGAGCAGTACTTC. It codes for CASRRLAGGRYEQYF. V usage is TRBV5-6 and J usage is TRBJ2-7; 10 nucleotides agree with TRBD2. The CDR3 length is 15 residues. The V segment lost 5 bases and the J segment 4 bases; nucleotides outside the gene matches: 9. Germline V gene lookup returns CDR1 SGHDT and CDR2 YYEEEE.

The chain carries TRBV29-1 and TRBJ1-1; 9 nucleotides match TRBD1. Losses at the gene ends were 5 bases for V and 2 bases for J; bases not matched to a gene: 3. This CDR3 comprises 13 residues. Germline V lookup: CDR1 SQVTM, CDR2 ANQGSEA. The CDR3 DNA reads TGCAGCGTTATGACAGGGGGTAACACTGAAGCTTTCTTT. Protein: CSVMTGGNTEAFF.

There are a few counts of this clone. CDR3 loop: CASSLEMIRGTEAFF. The CDR3 region has the DNA TGCGCCAGCAGCTTGGAGATGATACGGGGGACTGAAGCTTTCTTT. The chain couples TRBV5-1 to TRBJ1-1; D may be TRBD1 (5 bases). Trimming took off 0 bases at V and 5 bases at J, with 14 bases between the two ends. The CDR3 contains 15 residues. Germline CDR1 SGHRS, CDR2 YFSETQ. Together with reference TRBV5-1 and TRBJ1-1, the CDR3 gives the full variable domain: KAGVTQTPRYLIKTRGQQVTLSCSPISGHRSVSWYQQTPGQGLQFLFEYFSETQRNKGNFPGRFSGRQFSNSRSEMNVSTLELGDSALYLCASSLEMIRGTEAFFGQGTRLTVV.

For this clone: Other DNA sequences in this specimen translate into the identical CDR3. This sequence joins TRBV9 and TRBJ2-7; weak D call: TRBD2 (6 bases). This CDR3 has 13 residues. Trimming removed 2 bases from V and 4 bases from J, with 10 bases in between. CDR1 SGDLS and CDR2 YYNGEE come from the germline V gene. The CDR3, as DNA: TGTGCCAGCAGCGTGGGACTCTCATACGAGCAGTACTTC. Its protein product is CASSVGLSYEQYF.

J is TRBJ2-5 and V is TRBV5-1; weak D call: TRBD1 (5 bases). The germline CDR1 and CDR2 sequences are SGHRS and YFSETQ. The CDR3 is 13 residues long. Trimming took off 4 bases at V and 2 bases at J, with 9 bases between the two ends. The CDR3 spells CASSQGAQETQYF. The CDR3 nucleotides read TGCGCCAGCAGCCAAGGGGCACAAGAGACCCAGTACTTC. The full variable domain, rest sourced from reference TRBV5-1 and TRBJ2-5, is KAGVTQTPRYLIKTRGQQVTLSCSPISGHRSVSWYQQTPGQGLQFLFEYFSETQRNKGNFPGRFSGRQFSNSRSEMNVSTLELGDSALYLCASSQGAQETQYFGPGTRLLVL.

Only a few counts were recorded for this clone. V gene TRBV9 combines with J gene TRBJ2-7; maybe TRBD1 (6 bases). V lost 0 bases and J lost 3, with 13 bases in between. Germline lookup yields CDR1 SGDLS and CDR2 YYNGEE. CDR3 length: 15 amino acids. The CDR3 nucleotides are TGTGCCAGCAGCGTAGGGGGGACACCGAACTACGAGCAGTACTTC. This codes for CASSVGGTPNYEQYF.

This clone was seen a few times. The CDR3 here is CASSPGGASYNEQFF. The CDR3 nucleotides read TGTGCCAGCAGCCCCGGGGGGGCAAGTTACAATGAGCAGTTCTTC. The gene calls are TRBV9 and TRBJ2-1; 8 bases line up with TRBD2. CDR1 is SGDLS, CDR2 YYNGEE, per germline. CDR3 size: 15 residues. The J segment lost 4 bases and the V segment lost 4 bases, leaving 7 bases of the junction unmatched.

This clone was seen a few times. The V call is TRBV19, the J call TRBJ2-7; 9 positions match TRBD1. The germline gives CDR1 LNHDA, CDR2 SQIVND (reference sequence). The length of the CDR3 is 15 residues. Unmatched junction bases numbered 7, after V lost 4 bases and J lost 3 bases. CDR3 in DNA: TGTGCCAGTAGTAAACCCGGGACAGGGAGCTACGAGCAGTACTTC. This translates into CASSKPGTGSYEQYF.

For the CDR3, the DNA is TGTGCCAGCAGTTTTTTCGGGCCCCAGCATTTT. Protein product: CASSFFGPQHF. This chain connects TRBV28 to TRBJ1-5; D remains ambiguous. Trimming cost V 3 bases and J 9 bases, with 6 bases left between them. Per the germline V gene, CDR1 is MDHEN and CDR2 is SYDVKM. CDR3 length: 11 residues.

J is TRBJ1-1 and V is TRBV7-9, with a tentative D call TRBD1 (6 bases). This CDR3 region has 11 residues. The germline V and J ends were trimmed by 7 bases and 8 bases, with 11 bases remaining between them. CDR1 is SEHNR, CDR2 FQNEAQ, per germline (reference sequence). The CDR3 loop is CASNGQTEAFF. For the CDR3, the DNA is TGTGCCAGCAACGGACAGACCGAAGCTTTCTTT.

This clone has more than one count but fewer than ten. The V and J genes are TRBV19 and TRBJ1-4, with TRBD1 as a possible D gene (6 bases). Germline V gives CDR1 LNHDA, CDR2 SQIVND (reference sequence). V gave up 8 bases and J gave up 8 bases, with 12 bases separating them. This CDR3 spans 12 amino acids. CDR3 in amino acids: CASGQKPEKLFF. Written as DNA, the CDR3 is TGTGCCAGTGGACAGAAACCCGAAAAACTGTTTTTT.

In this sample, this clone turned up a few times. The CDR3 DNA reads as TGTGCCAGCCGGGGCCGGGGGACCGGGGAGCTGTTTTTT. Amino acid sequence: CASRGRGTGELFF. V is TRBV13 and J is TRBJ2-2; weak D call: TRBD2 (6 bases). V gave up 8 bases and J gave up 5 bases, with 12 bases separating them. Germline lookup yields CDR1 PRHDT and CDR2 FYEKMQ (reference sequence). CDR3 length: 13 amino acids. Variable domain in full (rest from reference TRBV13 and TRBJ2-2): AAGVIQSPRHLIKEKRETATLKCYPIPRHDTVYWYQQGPGQDPQFLISFYEKMQSDKGSIPDRFSAQQFSDYHSELNMSSLELGDSALYFCASRGRGTGELFFGEGSRLTVL.

The chain joins TRBV9 to TRBJ2-7; 8 bases are shared with TRBD1. Germline CDR1 SGDLS, CDR2 YYNGEE. The CDR3 covers 14 residues. V shed 3 bases and J 4 bases; nucleotides not matched to a gene: 6. DNA of the CDR3: TGTGCCAGCAGCGCGACAGGGGCGTCATACGAGCAGTACTTC. Its translation: CASSATGASYEQYF.

The gene calls are TRBV28 and TRBJ2-7, with TRBD1 matching over 9 bases. V shed 6 bases, J shed 5 bases, and the junction held 14 bases outside the gene matches. The CDR3 is 16 amino acids. Per the germline V gene, CDR1 is MDHEN and CDR2 is SYDVKM. The CDR3 DNA is TGTGCCAGCAGACAACACCTGACAGGGGGGTCCCACGAGCAGTACTTC. The encoded protein is CASRQHLTGGSHEQYF.

The chain joins TRBV5-1 to TRBJ1-4, with 9 bases identical to TRBD1. Germline CDR1 and CDR2: SGHRS and YFSETQ. The CDR3 runs 14 residues. Trimming at V came to 4 bases and at J to 6 bases, leaving 4 bases not matched to a gene. CDR3 sequence (DNA): TGCGCCAGCAGCCTGGACAGGGGTCATGAAAAACTGTTTTTT. It specifies CASSLDRGHEKLFF. Filled out from reference TRBV5-1 and TRBJ1-4, the complete variable domain reads KAGVTQTPRYLIKTRGQQVTLSCSPISGHRSVSWYQQTPGQGLQFLFEYFSETQRNKGNFPGRFSGRQFSNSRSEMNVSTLELGDSALYLCASSLDRGHEKLFFGSGTQLSVL.

The rearrangement links TRBV29-1 to TRBJ2-7, with 15 bases that match TRBD2. CDR1 and CDR2 (germline): SQVTM, ANQGSEA. CDR3 length equals 17 residues. V was clipped by 4 bases and J by 2 bases; unmatched bases: 9. The CDR3 sequence: CSVVGTSGRWGPYEQYF. CDR3 sequence (DNA): TGCAGCGTTGTTGGGACTAGCGGGAGGTGGGGTCCCTACGAGCAGTACTTC.

CDR3 sequence reads: CASSVAAARAVAGELFF. In DNA form, the CDR3 reads TGTGCCAGCAGCGTAGCCGCGGCCAGGGCTGTCGCCGGGGAGCTGTTTTTT. This chain joins TRBV9 and TRBJ2-2, with D possibly matching TRBD1 (5 bases). The V end lost 0 bases, the J end lost 6 bases, and 18 bases lay between the germline ends. Germline CDR1 and CDR2: SGDLS and YYNGEE. This CDR3 has 17 residues. The whole variable domain, filled in from reference TRBV9 and TRBJ2-2, reads DSGVTQTPKHLITATGQRVTLRCSPRSGDLSVYWYQQSLDQGLQFLIQYYNGEERAKGNILERFSAQQFPDLHSELNLSSLELGDSALYFCASSVAAARAVAGELFFGEGSRLTVL.